The clone carrying this T cell receptor (beta chain) was detected once. What it binds is unknown. Researchers ran the PCR with 60 Vbeta and 13 Jbeta primers. The repertoire was sequenced with immunoSEQ multiplex PCR; TCRdb's copy has only in-frame clones and lacks some. The sample yields approximately 160,000 clones, 82% seen once. These data originate in a study of cytomegalovirus exposure and HLA in healthy donors. Findings and limits, study-wide: More clonal expansion characterized HLA-associated TCR beta chains than equally common others in a later analysis.

Germline V lookup: CDR1 LNHNV, CDR2 YYDKDF (reference sequence). There are 16 residues in the CDR3. The V and J ends lost 4 bases and 4 bases respectively, with 14 bases between them. The source is a girl under 18 in good health and CMV-seropositive. V is TRBV15 and J is TRBJ2-6, with D perhaps TRBD2 (7 bases). Source material: PBMCs. CDR3 sequence: CATSTVGGAGANVLTF. In DNA form, the CDR3 reads TGTGCCACCAGCACTGTAGGGGGGGCCGGGGCCAACGTCCTGACTTTC. The variable domain in full, completed from reference TRBV15 and TRBJ2-6, reads DAMVIQNPRYQVTQFGKPVTLSCSQTLNHNVMYWYQQKSSQAPKLLFHYYDKDFNNEADTPDNFQSRRPNTSFCFLDIRSPGLGDTAMYLCATSTVGGAGANVLTFGAGSRLTVL.